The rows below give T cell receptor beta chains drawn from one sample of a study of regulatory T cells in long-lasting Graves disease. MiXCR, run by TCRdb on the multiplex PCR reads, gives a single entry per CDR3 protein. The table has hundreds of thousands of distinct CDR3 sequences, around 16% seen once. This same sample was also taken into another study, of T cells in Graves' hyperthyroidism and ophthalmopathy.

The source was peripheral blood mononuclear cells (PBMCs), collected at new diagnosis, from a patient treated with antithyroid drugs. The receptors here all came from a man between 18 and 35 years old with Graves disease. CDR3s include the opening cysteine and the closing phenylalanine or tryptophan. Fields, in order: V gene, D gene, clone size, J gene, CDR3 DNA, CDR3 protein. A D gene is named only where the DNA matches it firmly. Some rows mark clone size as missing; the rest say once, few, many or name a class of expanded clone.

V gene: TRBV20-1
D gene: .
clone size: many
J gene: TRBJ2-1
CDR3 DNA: TGCAGTGCTAGAGTGGGAGATCCCGATGAGCAGTTCTTC
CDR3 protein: CSARVGDPDEQFF

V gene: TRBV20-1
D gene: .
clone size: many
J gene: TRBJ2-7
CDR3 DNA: TGCAGTGCTCCACTGGCCGCCCGTTCCTACGAGCAGTACTTC
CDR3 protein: CSAPLAARSYEQYF

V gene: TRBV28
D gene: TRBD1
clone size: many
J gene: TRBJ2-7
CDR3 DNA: TGTGCCAGCCTAGGGACAGGGAATATTGAGCAGTACTTC
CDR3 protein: CASLGTGNIEQYF

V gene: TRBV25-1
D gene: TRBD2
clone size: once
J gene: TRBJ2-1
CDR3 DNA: TGTGCCAGCATCGCTGCGGGAGAAGCCTACAATGAGCAGTTCTTC
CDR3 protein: CASIAAGEAYNEQFF

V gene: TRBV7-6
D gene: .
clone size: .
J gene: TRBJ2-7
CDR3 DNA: TGTACCAGCAGCTCCGGCCCAGGGCAGGGGCTGTACGAGCAGTACTTC
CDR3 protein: CTSSSGPGQGLYEQYF

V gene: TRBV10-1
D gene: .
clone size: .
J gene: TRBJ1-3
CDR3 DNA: TGTGCCATCTCTATGGGGGGCGGCTCTGGAAACACCATATATTTT
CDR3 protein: CAISMGGGSGNTIYF

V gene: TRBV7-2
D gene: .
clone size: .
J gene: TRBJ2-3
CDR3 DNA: TGTGCCAGCAGCTTAGCCCCTAGCGCCCAACCCGCAGATACGCAGTATTTT
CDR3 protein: CASSLAPSAQPADTQYF

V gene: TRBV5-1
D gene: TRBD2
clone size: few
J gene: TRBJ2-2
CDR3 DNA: TGCGCCAGCAGCTTCAAACTAGCGGAGAACACCGGGGAGCTGTTTTTT
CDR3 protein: CASSFKLAENTGELFF

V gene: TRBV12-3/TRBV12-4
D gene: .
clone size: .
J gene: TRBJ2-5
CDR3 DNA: TGTGCCAGCAGTCTTGAGGGGAGTAAAGAGACCCAGTACTTC
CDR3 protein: CASSLEGSKETQYF

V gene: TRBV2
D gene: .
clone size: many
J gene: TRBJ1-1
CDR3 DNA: TGTGCCAGCAATCCTGGAAACACTGAAGCTTTCTTT
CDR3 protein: CASNPGNTEAFF

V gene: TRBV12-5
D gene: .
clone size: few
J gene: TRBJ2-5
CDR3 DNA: TGTGCTAGTGGTTTGTTGGTCGGAGAGACCCAGTACTTC
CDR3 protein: CASGLLVGETQYF

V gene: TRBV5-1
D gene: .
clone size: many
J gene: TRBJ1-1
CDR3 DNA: TGCGCCAGCAGCCCAGGGCAGGCGTTAGTGGGAGCTTTCTTT
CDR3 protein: CASSPGQALVGAFF

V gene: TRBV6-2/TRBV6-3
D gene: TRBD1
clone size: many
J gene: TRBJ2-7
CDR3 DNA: TGTGCCAGCAGTTTGGCTCGGACAGGGTCAGACGAGCAGTACTTC
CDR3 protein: CASSLARTGSDEQYF

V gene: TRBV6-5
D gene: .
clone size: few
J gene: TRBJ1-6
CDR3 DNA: TGTGCCAGCAGTTACGGGACACATTCACCCCTCCACTTT
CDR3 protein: CASSYGTHSPLHF

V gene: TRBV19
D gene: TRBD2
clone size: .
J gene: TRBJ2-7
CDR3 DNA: TGTGCCAGTAACTCTCCGACGGCGGGAGGGCGGGAAAGAGAGCAGTACTTC
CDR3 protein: CASNSPTAGGREREQYF

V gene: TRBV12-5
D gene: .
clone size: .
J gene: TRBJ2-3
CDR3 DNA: TGTGCTAGTGGTTTGGCCGAAAGGCCAGATACGCAGTATTTT
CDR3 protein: CASGLAERPDTQYF

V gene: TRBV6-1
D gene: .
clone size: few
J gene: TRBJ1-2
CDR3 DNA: TGTGCCAGCAGTGAAGCCCCAGAGTATGGCTACACCTTC
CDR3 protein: CASSEAPEYGYTF

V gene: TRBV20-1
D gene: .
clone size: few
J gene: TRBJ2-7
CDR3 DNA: TGCAGTGCAATCCGGGACTTGAGCTCCTACGAGCAGTACTTC
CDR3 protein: CSAIRDLSSYEQYF

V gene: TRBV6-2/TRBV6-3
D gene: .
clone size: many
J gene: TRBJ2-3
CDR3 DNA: TGTGCCAGCAGTTACGTCACAGATACGCAGTATTTT
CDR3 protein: CASSYVTDTQYF

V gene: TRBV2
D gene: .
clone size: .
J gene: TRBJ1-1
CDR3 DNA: TGTGCCAGCAGTGACTCCCTTTATGAAGCTTTCTTT
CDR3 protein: CASSDSLYEAFF

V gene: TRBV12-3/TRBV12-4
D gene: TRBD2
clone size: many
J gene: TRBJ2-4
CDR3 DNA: TGTGCCAGCAGATTGTGGGGGGGACGCTACGGCTCTTTAGCCAAAAACATTCAGTACTTC
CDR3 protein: CASRLWGGRYGSLAKNIQYF